This TCR beta chain was found in a study of blood T cell repertoires in COVID-19. Measured with immunoSEQ multiplex PCR; TCRdb has only the in-frame clones, and not every one. This sample has around 230,000 clones, with 87% found just once. CDR1 is LNHDA and CDR2 is SQIVND in the germline V gene (reference sequence). V was pared by 5 bases and J by 4 bases, with 9 bases of the junction left unmatched. CDR3 length: 15 amino acids. The receptor was derived from a man between 60 and 75 years old who had recovered from COVID-19. The sequenced sample was peripheral blood. This chain connects TRBV19 to TRBJ2-3; 7 bases match TRBD2. Here the CDR3 DNA reads TGTGCCAGTAGTCCGAGGCGGGAGAGATCAGATACGCAGTATTTT. Its protein is CASSPRRERSDTQYF.